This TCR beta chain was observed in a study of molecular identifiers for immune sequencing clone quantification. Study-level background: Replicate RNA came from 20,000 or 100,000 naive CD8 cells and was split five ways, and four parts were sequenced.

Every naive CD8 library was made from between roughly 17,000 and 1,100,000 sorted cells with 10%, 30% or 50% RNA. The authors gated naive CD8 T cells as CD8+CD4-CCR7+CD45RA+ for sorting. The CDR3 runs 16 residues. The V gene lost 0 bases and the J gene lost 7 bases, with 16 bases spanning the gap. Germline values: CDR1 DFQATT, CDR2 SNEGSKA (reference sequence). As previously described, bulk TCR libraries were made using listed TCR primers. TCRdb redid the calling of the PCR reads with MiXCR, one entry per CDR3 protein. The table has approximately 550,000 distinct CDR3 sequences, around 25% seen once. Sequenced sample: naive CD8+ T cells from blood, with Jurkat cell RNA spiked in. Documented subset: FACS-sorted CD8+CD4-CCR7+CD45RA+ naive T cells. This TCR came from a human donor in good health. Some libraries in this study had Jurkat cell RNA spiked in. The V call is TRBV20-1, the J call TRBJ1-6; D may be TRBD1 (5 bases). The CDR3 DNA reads TGCAGTGCTAGAGATCGGGAGGGACGGATGAATTCACCCCTCCACTTT. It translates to CSARDREGRMNSPLHF.